What follows are 4 T cell receptor beta chains derived from one specimen sequenced in a study of T cell changes during pregnancy in multiple sclerosis. Assay: immunoSEQ multiplex PCR; the TCRdb copy retains only in-frame clones and omits some. The profile shows 90,000 to 120,000 clones, 85% to 95% of them singletons. The sequences come from peripheral blood, collected in the third trimester of pregnancy. These receptor sequences come from a female donor in good health, enrolled as a control in a pregnancy study.

The rearrangement links TRBV30 to TRBJ1-4; D is perhaps TRBD1 (6 bases). This CDR3 is 15 amino acids long. V was cut by 2 bases and J by 3 bases, with 13 bases left in between. CDR1 GTSNPN and CDR2 SVGIG come from the germline V gene (reference sequence). CDR3 sequence (DNA): TGTGCCTGGAGTAATTACACAGGGCCTAATGAAAAACTGTTTTTT. Translation: CAWSNYTGPNEKLFF.

The chain is built from TRBV7-3 and TRBJ2-3; 11 nucleotides line up with TRBD2. J gave up 5 bases and V 2 bases, and 6 bases lay outside the gene matches. Germline V CDR1 and CDR2: SGHTA, FQGTGA. The CDR3 has 16 amino acids. As DNA, the CDR3 is TGTGCCAGCAGCTTATCTTCCCTAGCGGGGGGAGATACGCAGTATTTT. It specifies CASSLSSLAGGDTQYF.

V usage is TRBV2 and J usage is TRBJ2-7; 15 bases are shared with TRBD2. The trim removed 6 bases at V and 2 bases at J, leaving 11 bases unmatched. Germline CDR1 is SNHLY and CDR2 is FYNNEI. The CDR3 loop spans 18 amino acids. The DNA for the CDR3 is TGTGCCAGCAGCCCGCGGGGACTAGCGGGGGGCGGGACCTACGAGCAGTACTTC. This translates into CASSPRGLAGGGTYEQYF.

As DNA, the CDR3 is TGTGCCAGTAGTCCCGACAGGGGGCTATACGAGCAGTACTTC. Protein product: CASSPDRGLYEQYF. This sequence joins TRBV19 and TRBJ2-7; 10 nucleotides line up with TRBD1. The CDR3 contains 14 residues. Germline assignment: CDR1 LNHDA and CDR2 SQIVND (reference sequence). V dropped 5 bases and J dropped 4; count of bases not matched to a gene: 5.